This T cell receptor (beta chain) originates from a study of T cell responses to AZD1222 COVID-19 vaccine. About the research overall: Second-dose intervals of approximately 4 or approximately 12 weeks were pooled.

Here immunoSEQ multiplex PCR was the method, and the copy in TCRdb shows in-frame clones only, minus some. The sample contains under 150,000 clones, 70% to 90% of which appear only once. Study-level points and caveats: Donor demographics were predominantly white British with a female majority; clonal diversity may be underestimated. Unmutated variant regions are reportedly the target of nearly half of TCRs that are spike-specific.

A word on this clone: Its antigen is as yet unknown.

The sequence came from an adult in good health. Sequenced material: peripheral blood, taken on day 0 of AZD1222 vaccination.

The DNA for the CDR3 is TGTGCCAGCAGTCCTGCCGGACAGGGACTAGGCTATGGCTACACCTTC. Translating gives CASSPAGQGLGYGYTF. The chain couples TRBV28 to TRBJ1-2; 8 bases fit TRBD1. The V and J ends lost 5 bases and 4 bases, in that order; junction bases with no gene match: 12. This CDR3 spans 16 amino acids. Germline CDR1 and CDR2: MDHEN and SYDVKM.